These 10 T cell receptor beta chains share one sample of origin, sequenced in a study of human T cells and chemical hapten exposure. Time point given: patch test 1, 2 weeks after DPC sensitization. Treatment meaning: therapeutic diphenylcyclopropenone sensitization with weekly scalp DPC. In TCRdb, the RACE reads were re-called with MiXCR into one record per CDR3 protein. The sample lists fewer than 200,000 distinct CDR3 sequences; around 20% were seen once. The sequencing used whole blood, collected in connection with sensitization to the hapten diphenylcyclopropenone (DPC). The source is a woman in her forties or fifties with alopecia areata. Some clones in this sample may be carry-over from other donors' samples.

This chain joins TRBV27 and TRBJ2-7, with D perhaps TRBD1 (6 bases). The CDR3 loop spans 19 amino acids. Germline V gene lookup returns CDR1 MNHEY and CDR2 SMNVEV (reference sequence). V was trimmed by 6 bases and J by 1 base, leaving 28 bases between them. CDR3 residues: CASRGSRRGIPGDSYEQYF. The CDR3 DNA is TGTGCCAGCAGGGGCTCACGCAGGGGAATCCCTGGGGATTCCTACGAGCAGTACTTC.

The rearrangement uses TRBV3-1 and TRBJ1-6, with D unresolved. CDR3 length equals 20 residues. Germline V gene sequence: CDR1 LGHDT, CDR2 YNNKEL (reference sequence). V gave up 1 base and J gave up 8 bases, with 27 bases separating them. This chain's CDR3 is CASSQVVLTPSFGIDSPLHF. CDR3 bases: TGTGCCAGCAGCCAAGTAGTATTGACACCCTCATTCGGGATAGATTCACCCCTCCACTTT.

This clonotype has a handful of counts. This chain joins TRBV9 and TRBJ1-1, with unresolved D. Germline V gene lookup returns CDR1 SGDLS and CDR2 YYNGEE. The CDR3 covers 13 residues. Trimming took 1 base from V and 3 from J, leaving 7 bases between them. CDR3 coding DNA: TGTGCCAGCAGCGTAACGCCTTACACTGAAGCTTTCTTT. It codes for CASSVTPYTEAFF. Based on the CDR3 plus reference TRBV9 and TRBJ1-1, the full variable domain is DSGVTQTPKHLITATGQRVTLRCSPRSGDLSVYWYQQSLDQGLQFLIQYYNGEERAKGNILERFSAQQFPDLHSELNLSSLELGDSALYFCASSVTPYTEAFFGQGTRLTVV.

CDR3 sequence (DNA): TGCAGCGCCTCGACAGGTTACAATGAAAAACTGTTTTTT. It is translated as CSASTGYNEKLFF. The V call is TRBV29-1, the J call TRBJ1-4; maybe TRBD1 (6 bases). Germline CDR1 and CDR2: SQVTM and ANQGSEA. The CDR3 is 13 amino acids. Trimming took 7 bases from V and 5 from J, leaving 14 bases between them.

The chain recombines TRBV6-6 with TRBJ1-5; D possibly corresponds to TRBD1 (6 bases). The CDR3 is 14 residues long. V was clipped by 6 bases and J by 3 bases, with 12 bases between them. Germline V gene data show CDR1 as MNHNY and CDR2 as SVGAGI (reference sequence). CDR3 coding DNA: TGTGCCAGCAGGTCCCCAGGGGCCAATCAGCCCCAGCATTTT. This codes for CASRSPGANQPQHF.

This clonotype has a count of ten or more. The rearrangement uses TRBV5-1 and TRBJ2-2; 13 nucleotides line up with TRBD2. Per the germline V gene, CDR1 is SGHRS and CDR2 is YFSETQ. The ends lost 0 bases at V and 4 bases at J; junction bases unmatched: 3. The CDR3 is 17 amino acids. The CDR3 here is CASSLELAGGGTGELFF. CDR3 bases: TGCGCCAGCAGCTTGGAACTAGCGGGAGGGGGCACCGGGGAGCTGTTTTTT.

This clonotype was counted only a few times. The chain joins TRBV11-2 to TRBJ1-1; D ambiguous. With 5 bases removed from V and 7 bases from J, the gap between germline ends came to 11 bases. Germline assignment: CDR1 SGHAT and CDR2 FQNNGV. The CDR3 runs to 12 residues. CDR3 nucleotides: TGTGCCAGCAGCCATCAGGTCCTTGAAGCTTTCTTT. Encoded protein: CASSHQVLEAFF.

The chain joins TRBV7-2 to TRBJ2-7; 8 bases line up with TRBD2. V gave up 0 bases and J gave up 1 base; unmatched junction bases: 5. CDR3 length: 16 amino acids. CDR1 SGHTA and CDR2 FQGNSA come from the germline V gene. In DNA, the CDR3 is TGTGCCAGCAGCTTAGCGCCCGGACTAGCTTCCTACGAGCAGTACTTC. Translating it yields CASSLAPGLASYEQYF.

This clonotype was observed a few times. The chain employs TRBV7-9 and TRBJ2-7, with D maybe TRBD1 (6 bases). V lost 5 bases to trimming and J lost 2 bases, with 10 bases between them. Germline CDR1 and CDR2: SEHNR and FQNEAQ (reference sequence). The CDR3 is made up of 13 amino acids. The CDR3 bases are TGTGCCAGCAGCCCGTGGACAGCCTACGAGCAGTACTTC. It encodes CASSPWTAYEQYF.

This clonotype showed up just a few times. V is TRBV2 and J is TRBJ1-2; 8 bases are a match to TRBD1. Looked up from germline, CDR1 is SNHLY and CDR2 is FYNNEI. The CDR3 is 12 residues long. V trimming: 5 bases; J trimming: 14 bases; junction bases outside the gene matches: 10. The CDR3 spells CASSYGTGSGTF. The CDR3 coding sequence is TGTGCCAGCAGTTACGGGACAGGTAGCGGGACCTTC.